What follows are 7 T cell receptor beta chains derived from one specimen sequenced in a study of T cells in Graves' hyperthyroidism and ophthalmopathy. Amplification of TCR beta CDR3 regions was performed using RNA transcripts as template. Carried out on the TCR CDR3, a first-round RT-PCR used the HTBI primer set. TCRdb analysed the multiplex PCR reads with MiXCR anew, one entry per CDR3 protein. The sample includes 250,000 to 300,000 distinct CDR3 sequences, around 13% of them seen just once. The sequencing sample was made of blood. The receptors were sampled from a woman aged 40 to 55 with Graves' hyperthyroidism.

This clonotype turned up a few times. The chain carries TRBV5-8 and TRBJ2-1; maybe TRBD2 (6 bases). Germline CDR1 reads SGHTS; CDR2 reads YDEGEE. The CDR3 sequence is 15 residues long. Between the trimmed V and J ends, which lost 0 bases and 5 bases, there was a span of 12 bases. The CDR3 DNA reads as TGTGCCAGCAGCTTGGATCTAGCGATACACAATGAGCAGTTCTTC. It codes for CASSLDLAIHNEQFF.

This clonotype was seen ten or more times. The chain employs TRBV7-9 and TRBJ1-3; D not certain. CDR1 is SEHNR and CDR2 is FQNEAQ in the germline V gene (reference sequence). This CDR3 has 14 residues. The V end lost 1 base, the J end lost 4 bases, and 8 bases lay between the germline ends. DNA for the CDR3: TGTGCCAGCAGCTTAGAAGTCCACGGAAACACCATATATTTT. It is translated as CASSLEVHGNTIYF.

This clonotype was seen only a few times. This chain connects TRBV5-6 to TRBJ1-1, with unresolved D. The CDR3 loop spans 11 amino acids. Germline CDR1 SGHDT, CDR2 YYEEEE. Between the trimmed V and J ends, which lost 2 bases and 6 bases, there was a span of 5 bases. CDR3 coding DNA: TGTGCCAGCAGCTTTGAGGCTGAAGCTTTCTTT. Encoded protein: CASSFEAEAFF. Full variable domain (remainder filled in from reference TRBV5-6 and TRBJ1-1): DAGVTQSPTHLIKTRGQQVTLRCSPKSGHDTVSWYQQALGQGPQFIFQYYEEEERQRGNFPDRFSGHQFPNYSSELNVNALLLGDSALYLCASSFEAEAFFGQGTRLTVV.

This clonotype was found many times. V usage is TRBV20-1 and J usage is TRBJ2-7; D is unresolved. Per germline, CDR1 DFQATT and CDR2 SNEGSKA (reference sequence). V dropped 5 bases and J dropped 3 bases, with 5 bases sitting between them. The CDR3 extends over 10 amino acids. CDR3 sequence reads: CSALLYEQYF. CDR3 coding DNA: TGCAGTGCTCTCCTCTACGAGCAGTACTTC.

This clonotype was counted ten times or more. The chain joins TRBV5-8 to TRBJ1-5, with TRBD1 matching over 7 bases. With 5 bases clipped from V and 4 bases from J, the junction kept 12 bases outside the gene matches. In germline, CDR1 is SGHTS, CDR2 YDEGEE. This CDR3 has 16 amino acids. The CDR3 here is CASSYPGQRYNQPQHF. CDR3 in DNA: TGTGCCAGCAGTTATCCGGGACAGAGATATAATCAGCCCCAGCATTTT.

The rearrangement uses TRBV15 and TRBJ2-6; D is ambiguous. The CDR3 length is 18 residues. From germline, CDR1 is LNHNV and CDR2 YYDKDF (reference sequence). V dropped 0 bases and J dropped 4 bases, with 16 bases sitting between them. The CDR3 spells CATSRDALGSSGANVLTF. As DNA, the CDR3 is TGTGCCACCAGCAGAGATGCCCTTGGTTCGAGCGGGGCCAACGTCCTGACTTTC. Complete variable domain (other parts from reference TRBV15 and TRBJ2-6): DAMVIQNPRYQVTQFGKPVTLSCSQTLNHNVMYWYQQKSSQAPKLLFHYYDKDFNNEADTPDNFQSRRPNTSFCFLDIRSPGLGDTAMYLCATSRDALGSSGANVLTFGAGSRLTVL.

In its sample, this clonotype was seen many times. The chain links TRBV20-1 to TRBJ2-5, with 12 bases matching TRBD2. Germline values: CDR1 DFQATT, CDR2 SNEGSKA (reference sequence). The CDR3 has 18 residues. Trimming removed 2 bases from V and 5 bases from J; junction bases left unmatched: 15. This chain's CDR3 is CSARPRRPSGRATETQYF. For the CDR3, the DNA is TGCAGTGCTAGACCACGACGACCTAGCGGGAGGGCCACTGAGACCCAGTACTTC.